The 23 T cell receptor beta chains given below trace back to one sample, sequenced in a study of blood T cell repertoires in COVID-19 (dated by TCRdb to about 2020). Library construction relied on the immunoSEQ multiplex PCR assay. TCRdb obtained this table from immuneACCESS and retained in-frame rearrangements with V and J assigned. These tables miss some clones; where compared with another copy, unresolved V genes account for less than half of the shortfall, and the remainder is unexplained. The sample table lists fewer than 200,000 clones, roughly four fifths of them with a count of one. The biggest ten clones account for approximately 2.6% of the sample. Specimen: peripheral blood. These receptors were obtained from a woman of 80 years or more with COVID-19, enrolled during active disease.

This clone was picked up one time. The V gene is TRBV3-1 (or the pseudogene TRBV3-2), the J gene TRBJ2-2, with 9 bases identical to TRBD1. The V and J ends lost 3 bases and 4 bases, in that order; junction bases with no gene match: 3. The CDR3 is 15 amino acids. The germline V gene has CDR1 LGHDT and CDR2 YNNKEL (reference sequence). Here the CDR3 DNA reads TGTGCCAGCAGCCAGGGACAGGGCGGCACCGGGGAGCTGTTTTTT. Residues: CASSQGQGGTGELFF.

The chain recombines TRBV11-3 with TRBJ2-4; tentatively, D is TRBD2 (6 bases). Germline loops: CDR1 SGHNT, CDR2 YENEEA. V was trimmed by 5 bases and J by 5 bases, leaving 10 bases between them. This CDR3 contains 13 residues. The CDR3 sequence: CASSRGAENIQYF. Written as DNA, the CDR3 is TGTGCCAGCAGCCGCGGGGCAGAAAACATTCAGTACTTC.

The chain combines TRBV6-5 with TRBJ2-2; 9 bases map to TRBD2. The V and J ends lost 11 bases and 5 bases, in that order; junction bases with no gene match: 6. From germline, CDR1 is MNHEY and CDR2 SVGAGI. The CDR3 is 13 amino acids. CDR3 nucleotides: TGTGCCGCTTGGCGGGGGGGGACCGGGGAGCTGTTTTTT. It encodes CAAWRGGTGELFF.

This chain uses TRBV7-9 with TRBJ1-6, with a tentative D call TRBD1 (5 bases). The germline gives CDR1 SEHNR, CDR2 FQNEAQ (reference sequence). This CDR3 contains 16 residues. The V end was cut by 5 bases, the J end by 8 bases, with 19 bases between. CDR3 in DNA: TGTGCCAGCAGCCCAAGGTCCCTTTGGGGGGATTCACCCCTCCACTTT. Protein sequence: CASSPRSLWGDSPLHF. Based on the CDR3 plus reference TRBV7-9 and TRBJ1-6, the full variable domain is DTGVSQNPRHKITKRGQNVTFRCDPISEHNRLYWYRQTLGQGPEFLTYFQNEAQLEKSRLLSDRFSAERPKGSFSTLEIQRTEQGDSAMYLCASSPRSLWGDSPLHFGNGTRLTVT.

As DNA, the CDR3 is TGTGCCAGCAGCTCCTTCCCGGGACAGGGGGCATCCTACGAGCAGTACTTC. Encoded protein: CASSSFPGQGASYEQYF. The rearrangement joins TRBV11-2 to TRBJ2-7; 12 bases fit TRBD1. Looked up from germline, CDR1 is SGHAT and CDR2 is FQNNGV. The CDR3 contains 17 residues. With V trimmed by 4 bases and J by 1 base, 8 bases remained unmatched.

The rearrangement joins TRBV10-3 to TRBJ2-5; 8 bases are shared with TRBD1. CDR3 length equals 16 residues. V was clipped by 2 bases and J by 4 bases; unmatched bases: 9. CDR1 is ENHRY, CDR2 SYGVKD, per germline. Written as DNA, the CDR3 is TGTGCCATCAGTGAGACCGGGACAGGTCGTCGAGAGACCCAGTACTTC. This translates into CAISETGTGRRETQYF.

The chain is built from TRBV30 and TRBJ2-1; D remains unclear. Per the germline V gene, CDR1 is GTSNPN and CDR2 is SVGIG (reference sequence). The CDR3 runs to 14 residues. V was shortened by 4 bases and J by 8 bases, with 18 bases between the two germline ends. CDR3 nucleotides: TGTGCCTGGAATAGAGCCCCCACTGAGGATGAGCAGTTCTTC. It codes for CAWNRAPTEDEQFF.

The chain joins TRBV7-2 to TRBJ2-2, with 13 bases matching TRBD2. This CDR3 has 20 residues. CDR1 is SGHTA and CDR2 is FQGNSA in the germline V gene. V was clipped by 0 bases and J by 7 bases; unmatched bases: 14. The CDR3 loop reads CASSLAGSMGLAGKVGELFF. The CDR3 DNA follows: TGTGCCAGCAGCTTAGCCGGATCCATGGGACTAGCGGGGAAAGTCGGGGAGCTGTTTTTT.

The rearrangement links TRBV29-1 to TRBJ1-2; 9 bases map to TRBD1. The germline V gene encodes CDR1 SQVTM and CDR2 ANQGSEA. The V and J ends lost 3 bases and 5 bases, in that order; junction bases with no gene match: 7. CDR3 length: 14 residues. In DNA form, the CDR3 reads TGCAGCGTTGATGGTTGGGACAGGGATTATGGCTACACCTTC. Its protein product is CSVDGWDRDYGYTF. Drawing the rest from reference TRBV29-1 and TRBJ1-2, the complete variable domain is SAVISQKPSRDICQRGTSLTIQCQVDSQVTMMFWYRQQPGQSLTLIATANQGSEATYESGFVIDKFPISRPNLTFSTLTVSNMSPEDSSIYLCSVDGWDRDYGYTFGSGTRLTVV.

The chain uses TRBV5-8 and TRBJ1-6; unclear D gene. CDR3 length: 14 residues. Germline CDR1 SGHTS, CDR2 YDEGEE. V lost 1 base, J lost 10 bases, and 12 bases lay in between. The CDR3 sequence: CASSLTLSRSPLHF. The CDR3 DNA reads TGTGCCAGCAGCTTGACCCTCTCCCGGTCACCCCTCCACTTT.

The chain uses TRBV24-1 and TRBJ2-1; TRBD2 agrees at 9 bases. The CDR3 is made up of 13 amino acids. Germline V gene lookup returns CDR1 KGHDR and CDR2 SFDVKD. V lost 4 bases and J lost 15; bases outside the gene matches: 9. The DNA for the CDR3 is TGTGCCACCAGTGACCCCTATAGCGGGAGACGGTTCTTC. Protein: CATSDPYSGRRFF.

This clone has just one count. The CDR3 region is CASSAARNTGELFF. CDR3 bases: TGTGCCAGCAGTGCCGCCAGGAACACCGGGGAGCTGTTTTTT. The chain recombines TRBV2 with TRBJ2-2; no definite D call. The germline V gene has CDR1 SNHLY and CDR2 FYNNEI. Trimming removed 4 bases from V and 1 base from J, with 7 bases in between. The CDR3 consists of 14 residues.

The DNA for the CDR3 is TGCGCCAGCAGTCAATCTTCCCGACAGGGGGCGGTGGAGCAGTACTTC. Translated: CASSQSSRQGAVEQYF. This rearrangement joins TRBV23-1 to TRBJ2-7; TRBD1 agrees at 10 bases. TRBV23-1 is an ORF for which the function is uncertain. Trimming cost V 0 bases and J 7 bases; bases outside gene matches: 9. This CDR3 is built from 16 residues.

This chain joins TRBV20-1 and TRBJ2-5, with D possibly being TRBD2 (6 bases). The germline V gene encodes CDR1 DFQATT and CDR2 SNEGSKA (reference sequence). This CDR3 comprises 16 residues. Trimming shortened V by 3 bases and J by 4 bases, and 21 bases separated the two germline ends. In DNA, the CDR3 is TGCAGTGCTAGTCTCGGGACTCCCGAGGGTCGAGAGACCCAGTACTTC. Encoded protein: CSASLGTPEGRETQYF.

V and J are TRBV2 and TRBJ2-5, with D possibly TRBD2 on 6 matching bases. This CDR3 comprises 15 residues. The germline V gene encodes CDR1 SNHLY and CDR2 FYNNEI. The V end was cut by 4 bases, the J end by 3 bases, with 15 bases between. The CDR3 loop is CASSGGLFREETQYF. In nucleotides, the CDR3 is TGTGCCAGCAGTGGGGGACTTTTCCGGGAAGAGACCCAGTACTTC. The whole variable domain, remainder taken from reference TRBV2 and TRBJ2-5, is EPEVTQTPSHQVTQMGQEVILRCVPISNHLYFYWYRQILGQKVEFLVSFYNNEISEKSEIFDDQFSVERPDGSNFTLKIRSTKLEDSAMYFCASSGGLFREETQYFGPGTRLLVL.

The chain carries TRBV5-1 and TRBJ2-2; no definite D call. Trimming shortened V by 2 bases and J by 7 bases, and 15 bases separated the two germline ends. CDR3 length: 15 residues. Germline V gives CDR1 SGHRS, CDR2 YFSETQ. CDR3 sequence: CASSLFALADGELFF. DNA for the CDR3: TGCGCCAGCAGCTTATTTGCCCTGGCGGACGGGGAGCTGTTTTTT. The variable domain in full, completed from reference TRBV5-1 and TRBJ2-2, reads KAGVTQTPRYLIKTRGQQVTLSCSPISGHRSVSWYQQTPGQGLQFLFEYFSETQRNKGNFPGRFSGRQFSNSRSEMNVSTLELGDSALYLCASSLFALADGELFFGEGSRLTVL.

The chain recombines TRBV18 with TRBJ2-7; 9 bases are a match to TRBD1. Germline V CDR1 and CDR2: KGHSH, LQKENI. V trimming: 3 bases; J trimming: 6 bases; junction bases outside the gene matches: 6. The CDR3 sequence is 14 residues long. The CDR3 nucleotides are TGTGCCAGCTCACCTGGTGACAGGGGGTCCGAGCAGTACTTC. It encodes CASSPGDRGSEQYF.

The chain uses TRBV5-4 and TRBJ2-5; D is ambiguous. The CDR3 loop spans 13 amino acids. Deletions cut 5 bases from V and 5 bases from J, with 13 bases between. Germline CDR1 and CDR2: SGHNT and YYREEE (reference sequence). In nucleotides, the CDR3 is TGTGCCAGCAGAGCGTCTGGCTCGGAGACCCAGTACTTC. As protein: CASRASGSETQYF.

The chain has TRBV24-1 and TRBJ2-7, with TRBD1 identical over 7 bases. Losses at the gene ends were 4 bases for V and 0 bases for J; bases not matched to a gene: 5. The CDR3 length is 15 residues. Germline CDR1 KGHDR, CDR2 SFDVKD. The CDR3 nucleotides are TGTGCCACCAGTGAGCGAAGACAGGGCTCCTACGAGCAGTACTTC. Its translation: CATSERRQGSYEQYF.

V is TRBV4-1 and J is TRBJ1-1; 7 positions match TRBD1. V dropped 0 bases and J dropped 8; count of bases not matched to a gene: 21. The CDR3 runs 19 residues. Germline CDR1 MGHRA, CDR2 YSYEKL. CDR3 sequence (DNA): TGCGCCAGCAGCCAAGATCCATCGTCCAACTCTCGACAGGGCTTAGAAGCTTTCTTT. It codes for CASSQDPSSNSRQGLEAFF.

This sequence joins TRBV7-3 and TRBJ2-5, with 10 bases that match TRBD2. The CDR3 is 15 residues long. Germline CDR1 is SGHTA and CDR2 is FQGTGA. With V trimmed by 2 bases and J by 5 bases, 5 bases remained unmatched. The CDR3 reads CASSLLAGVGETQYF. CDR3 nucleotides: TGTGCCAGCAGCTTACTAGCGGGAGTCGGGGAGACCCAGTACTTC.

This chain joins TRBV25-1 and TRBJ1-2; 12 nucleotides agree with TRBD1. V gave up 3 bases and J gave up 4 bases; unmatched junction bases: 9. The CDR3 has 17 residues. The germline V gene has CDR1 MGHDK and CDR2 SYGVNS. For the CDR3, the DNA is TGTGCCAGCAGTGATTCCGGGACAGGGGGCGCCGTCTATGGCTACACCTTC. This sequence encodes CASSDSGTGGAVYGYTF.

The chain is built from TRBV7-6 and TRBJ1-6; a weak D match, TRBD1 (5 bases). V lost 3 bases and J 7 bases, leaving 10 bases between the germline ends. The CDR3 spans 14 residues. Germline values: CDR1 SGHVS, CDR2 FNYEAQ. The CDR3 nucleotides are TGTGCCAGCAGCTTTTTGGGGGGGAATTCACCCCTCCACTTT. Translation gives CASSFLGGNSPLHF.